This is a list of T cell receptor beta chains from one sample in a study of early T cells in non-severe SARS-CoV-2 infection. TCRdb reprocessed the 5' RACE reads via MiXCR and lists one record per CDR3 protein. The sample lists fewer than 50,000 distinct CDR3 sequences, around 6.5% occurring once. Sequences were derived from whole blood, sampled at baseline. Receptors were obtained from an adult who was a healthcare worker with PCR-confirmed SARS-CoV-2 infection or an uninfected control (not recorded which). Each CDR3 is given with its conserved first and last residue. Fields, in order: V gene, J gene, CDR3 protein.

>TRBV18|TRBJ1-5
CASGRDRNQPQHF
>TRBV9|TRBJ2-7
CASSVEGRASYEQYF
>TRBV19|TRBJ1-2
CASRMGAGGDYGYTF
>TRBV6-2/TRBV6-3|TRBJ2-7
CASSYVGGQGVEQYF
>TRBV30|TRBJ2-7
CAWRSSGVYEQYF
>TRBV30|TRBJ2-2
CAWSIGGTNTGELFF
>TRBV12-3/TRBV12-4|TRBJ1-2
CASSLLGQGANYGYTF
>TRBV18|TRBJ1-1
CASSPRSLTVNTEAFF
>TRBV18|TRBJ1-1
CASSPRDRPNTEAFF
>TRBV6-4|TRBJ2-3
CASSERGPPDTQYF
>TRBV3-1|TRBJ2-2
CASTPGPGGRHTGELFF
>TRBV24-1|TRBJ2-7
CATSDPSAGADEQYF
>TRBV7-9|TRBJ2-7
CASSLAGPGAEQYF
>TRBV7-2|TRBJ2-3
CASSLSRARDTQYF
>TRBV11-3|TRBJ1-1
CASSQRTGRDSEAFF
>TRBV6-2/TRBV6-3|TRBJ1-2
CASSYQYGYTF
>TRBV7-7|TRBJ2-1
CASSLDRTPYNEQFF
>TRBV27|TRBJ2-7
CASRFLGGKKYF
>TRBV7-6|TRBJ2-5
CASSPGQGEETQYF
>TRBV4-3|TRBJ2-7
CASSQQGDEQYF
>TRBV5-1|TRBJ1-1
CASSETGTEVFF
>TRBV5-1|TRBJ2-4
CASSPEGDYGAKNIQYF
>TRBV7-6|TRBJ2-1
CASSLGQGNYNEQFF
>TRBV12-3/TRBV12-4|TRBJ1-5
CASSRVPRQPQHF
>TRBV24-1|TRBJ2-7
CATSAGGVTYEQYF
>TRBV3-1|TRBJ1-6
CASGRQGGNSPLHF
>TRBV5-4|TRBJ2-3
CASSLGWAGAQYF
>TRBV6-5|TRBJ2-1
CASTKGLAGGDNEQFF
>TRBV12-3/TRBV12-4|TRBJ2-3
CASSHRTSFADTQYF
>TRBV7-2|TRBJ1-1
CASSPIQGNTEAFF
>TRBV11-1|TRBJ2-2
CASSKFGDTGELFF
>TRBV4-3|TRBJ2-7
CASSQARSPTYEQYF
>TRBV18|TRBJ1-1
CASSPSAGGAGTEAFF
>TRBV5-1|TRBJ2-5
CASSLVGTTGGETQYF
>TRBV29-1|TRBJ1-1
CSGGEFEITEAFF
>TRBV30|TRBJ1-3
CAGLGYSGNTIYF
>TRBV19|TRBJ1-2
CASTRTDYGYTF
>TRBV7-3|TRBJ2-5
CASSLQGQAETQYF
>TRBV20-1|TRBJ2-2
CSARPGHTGELFF
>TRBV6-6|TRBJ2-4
CASSYRIAGRGAKNIQYF
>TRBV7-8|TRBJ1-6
CASSPGQISSYNSPLHF
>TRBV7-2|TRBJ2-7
CASSLQGFTEQYF
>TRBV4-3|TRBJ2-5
CASSQKITSSKETQYF
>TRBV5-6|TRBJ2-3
CASSLGQGATDTQYF
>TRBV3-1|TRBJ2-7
CASSQLAGVEQYF
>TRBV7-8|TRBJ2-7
CASSLSAGSYEQYF
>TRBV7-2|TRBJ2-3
CASSRTGGPDTQYF
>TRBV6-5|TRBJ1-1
CASSLAGGYKNTEAFF
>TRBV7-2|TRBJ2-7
CASSLGGMAKGQYF